A single sample gave rise to the 5 T cell receptor beta chains below, sequenced in a study of lymphopenia after photon versus proton radiotherapy. Here immunoSEQ multiplex PCR was the method, and the copy in TCRdb shows in-frame clones only, minus some. The repertoire holds over 30,000 clones, about 87% seen once, with roughly 14% in the top ten. Sample: peripheral blood, taken from a patient treated with proton-based radiotherapy. Every receptor here comes from a woman between 65 and 79 years old with pancreatic cancer.

The chain employs TRBV28 and TRBJ2-1, with 7 nucleotides matching TRBD2. The germline V gene encodes CDR1 MDHEN and CDR2 SYDVKM. V lost 6 bases and J lost 3; bases outside the gene matches: 2. CDR3 length: 13 amino acids. CDR3 sequence reads: CASRGGFYNEQFF. CDR3 in DNA: TGTGCCAGCAGGGGGGGGTTCTACAATGAGCAGTTCTTC.

The V call is TRBV4-3, the J call TRBJ1-6, with D tentatively TRBD1 (6 bases). Germline V gene sequence: CDR1 LGHNA, CDR2 YSLEER. The CDR3 has 18 amino acids. V shed 0 bases and J shed 0 bases, with 12 bases lying between them. The CDR3: CASSQDIRGSSYNSPLHF. The CDR3 region has the DNA TGCGCCAGCAGCCAAGATATCAGGGGAAGCTCCTATAATTCACCCCTCCACTTT.

This sequence joins TRBV7-2 and TRBJ2-1; the match to TRBD2 covers 8 bases. With 5 bases clipped from V and 2 bases from J, the junction kept 8 bases outside the gene matches. The V gene's germline CDR1 is SGHTA and CDR2 FQGNSA. The CDR3 contains 16 residues. The CDR3 loop reads CASSPEVAGPYNEQFF. The CDR3 region has the DNA TGTGCCAGCAGCCCCGAAGTAGCGGGACCCTACAATGAGCAGTTCTTC.

The rearrangement links TRBV4-1 to TRBJ2-1; 10 bases are shared with TRBD2. The germline V gene encodes CDR1 MGHRA and CDR2 YSYEKL. Unmatched junction bases numbered 7, after V lost 8 bases and J lost 9 bases. The CDR3 spans 13 residues. CDR3 sequence reads: CASSEREGREQFF. In DNA form, the CDR3 reads TGCGCCAGCTCGGAGCGGGAGGGCCGTGAGCAGTTCTTC.

The chain combines TRBV7-9 with TRBJ2-2; 8 bases are shared with TRBD1. CDR1 is SEHNR and CDR2 is FQNEAQ in the germline V gene (reference sequence). There are 18 residues in the CDR3. Germline trimming cut 5 bases from V and 2 bases from J; bases unmatched to any gene: 13. In DNA, the CDR3 is TGTGCCAGCAGCCCCCACTTGAGGACAGGGCAAAACACCGGGGAGCTGTTTTTT. As protein: CASSPHLRTGQNTGELFF.